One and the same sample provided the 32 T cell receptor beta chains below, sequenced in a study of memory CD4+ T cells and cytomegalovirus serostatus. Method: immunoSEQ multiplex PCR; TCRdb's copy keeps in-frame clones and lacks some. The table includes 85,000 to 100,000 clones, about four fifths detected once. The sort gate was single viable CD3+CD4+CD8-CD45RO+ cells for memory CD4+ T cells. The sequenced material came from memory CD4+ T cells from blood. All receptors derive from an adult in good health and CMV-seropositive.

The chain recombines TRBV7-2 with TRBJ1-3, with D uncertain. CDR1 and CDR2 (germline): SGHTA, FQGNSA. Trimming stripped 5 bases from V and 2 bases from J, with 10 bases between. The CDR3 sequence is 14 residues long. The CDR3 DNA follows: TGTGCCAGCAGCCTCCATGGGGCTGGAAACACCATATATTTT. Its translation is CASSLHGAGNTIYF.

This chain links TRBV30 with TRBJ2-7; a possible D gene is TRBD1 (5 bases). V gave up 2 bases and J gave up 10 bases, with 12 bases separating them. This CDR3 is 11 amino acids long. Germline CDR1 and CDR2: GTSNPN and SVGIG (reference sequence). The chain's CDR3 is CAWSKQVRQYF. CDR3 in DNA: TGTGCCTGGAGTAAACAGGTCCGACAGTACTTC.

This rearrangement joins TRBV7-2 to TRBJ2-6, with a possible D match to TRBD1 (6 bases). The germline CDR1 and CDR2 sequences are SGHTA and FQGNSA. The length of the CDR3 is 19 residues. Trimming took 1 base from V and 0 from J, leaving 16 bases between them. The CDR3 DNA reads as TGTGCCAGCAGCTTAGAGGGGACCAGGGGATCCTCTGGGGCCAACGTCCTGACTTTC. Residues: CASSLEGTRGSSGANVLTF.

For the CDR3, the DNA is TGTGCCAGCAGTTCCTTACAGGGTTTGGACGAGCAGTACTTC. Protein sequence: CASSSLQGLDEQYF. This chain joins TRBV28 and TRBJ2-7, with D maybe TRBD1 (6 bases). The ends were cut back, 4 bases at V and 5 bases at J, with 15 bases in the middle. CDR3 length equals 14 residues. Germline values: CDR1 MDHEN, CDR2 SYDVKM.

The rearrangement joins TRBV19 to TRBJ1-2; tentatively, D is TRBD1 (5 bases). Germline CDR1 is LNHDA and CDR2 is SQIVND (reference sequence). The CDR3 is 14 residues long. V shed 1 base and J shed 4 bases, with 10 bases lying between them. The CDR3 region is CASSIVADSYGYTF. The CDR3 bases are TGTGCCAGTAGTATAGTTGCAGACAGCTATGGCTACACCTTC.

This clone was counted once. CDR3 in DNA: TGTGCCACGGCTTTTAGCGGGAGTATTTTGAGAGGTGAGCAGTTCTTC. Its translation is CATAFSGSILRGEQFF. The chain joins TRBV7-2 to TRBJ2-1, with 9 positions matching TRBD2. In germline, CDR1 is SGHTA, CDR2 FQGNSA. The ends lost 10 bases at V and 9 bases at J; junction bases unmatched: 19. The CDR3 loop spans 16 amino acids.

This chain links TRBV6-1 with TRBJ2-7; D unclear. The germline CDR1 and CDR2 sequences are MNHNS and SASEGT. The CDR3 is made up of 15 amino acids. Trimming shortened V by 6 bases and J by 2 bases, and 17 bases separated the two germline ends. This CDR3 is CASSHGRTDPYEQYF. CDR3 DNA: TGTGCCAGCAGCCACGGACGTACGGACCCCTACGAGCAGTACTTC.

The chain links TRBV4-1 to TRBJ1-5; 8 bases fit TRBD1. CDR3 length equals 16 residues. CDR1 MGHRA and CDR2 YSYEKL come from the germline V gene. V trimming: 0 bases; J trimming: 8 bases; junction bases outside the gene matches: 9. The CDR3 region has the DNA TGCGCCAGCAGCCAAGACCGGGCAGGGGGCGTAGAGCCCCAGCATTTT. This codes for CASSQDRAGGVEPQHF.

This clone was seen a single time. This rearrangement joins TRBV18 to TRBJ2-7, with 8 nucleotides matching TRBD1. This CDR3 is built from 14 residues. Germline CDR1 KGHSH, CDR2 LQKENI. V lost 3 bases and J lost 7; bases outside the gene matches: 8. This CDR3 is CASSPLGQGGEQYF. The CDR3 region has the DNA TGTGCCAGCTCACCTCTCGGACAGGGAGGAGAGCAGTACTTC.

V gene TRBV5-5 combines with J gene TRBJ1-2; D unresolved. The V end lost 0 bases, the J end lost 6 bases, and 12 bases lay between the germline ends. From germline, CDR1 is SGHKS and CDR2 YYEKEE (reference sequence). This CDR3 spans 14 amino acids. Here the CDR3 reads CASSLGWGEDGYTF. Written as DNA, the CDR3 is TGTGCCAGCAGCTTGGGTTGGGGAGAGGATGGCTACACCTTC.

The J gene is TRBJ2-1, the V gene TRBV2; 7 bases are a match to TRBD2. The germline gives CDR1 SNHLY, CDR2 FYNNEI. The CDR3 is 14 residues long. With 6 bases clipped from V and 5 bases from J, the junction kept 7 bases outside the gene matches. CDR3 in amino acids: CASRRREKHNEQFF. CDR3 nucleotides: TGTGCCAGCAGGAGGCGGGAGAAGCACAATGAGCAGTTCTTC.

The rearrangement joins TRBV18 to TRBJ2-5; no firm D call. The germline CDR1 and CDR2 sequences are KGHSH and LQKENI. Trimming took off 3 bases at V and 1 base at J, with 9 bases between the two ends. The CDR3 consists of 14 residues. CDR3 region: CASSPQGFQETQYF. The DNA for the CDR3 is TGTGCCAGCTCACCTCAAGGGTTCCAAGAGACCCAGTACTTC.

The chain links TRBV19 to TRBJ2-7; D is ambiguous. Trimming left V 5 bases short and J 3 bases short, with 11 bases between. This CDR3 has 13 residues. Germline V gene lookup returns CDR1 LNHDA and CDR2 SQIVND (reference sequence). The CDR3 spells CASSPGPDYEQYF. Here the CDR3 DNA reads TGTGCCAGTAGTCCCGGACCAGACTACGAGCAGTACTTC.

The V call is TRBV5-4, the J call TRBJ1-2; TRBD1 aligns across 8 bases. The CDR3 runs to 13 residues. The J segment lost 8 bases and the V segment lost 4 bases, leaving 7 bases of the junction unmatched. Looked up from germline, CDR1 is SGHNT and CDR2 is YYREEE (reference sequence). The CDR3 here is CASSIQGVGGYTF. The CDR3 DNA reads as TGTGCCAGCAGCATACAGGGGGTAGGAGGCTACACCTTC.

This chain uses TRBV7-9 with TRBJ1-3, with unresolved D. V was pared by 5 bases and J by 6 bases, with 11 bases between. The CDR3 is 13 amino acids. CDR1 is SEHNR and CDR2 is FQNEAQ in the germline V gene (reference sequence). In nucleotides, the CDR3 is TGTGCCAGCAGCCATGGCCGCGTAAACACCATATATTTT. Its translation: CASSHGRVNTIYF.

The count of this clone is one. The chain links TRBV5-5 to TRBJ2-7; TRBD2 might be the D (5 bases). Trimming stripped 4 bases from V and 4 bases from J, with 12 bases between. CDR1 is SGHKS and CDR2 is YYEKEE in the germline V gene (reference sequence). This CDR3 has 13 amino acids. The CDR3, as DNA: TGTGCCAGCAGCCCGCGGGCTGGTTACGAGCAGTACTTC. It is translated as CASSPRAGYEQYF.

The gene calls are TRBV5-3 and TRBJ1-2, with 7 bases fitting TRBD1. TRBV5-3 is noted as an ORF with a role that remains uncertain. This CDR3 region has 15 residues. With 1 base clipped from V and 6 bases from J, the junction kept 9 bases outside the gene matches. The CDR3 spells CARSLRQGGSDGYTF. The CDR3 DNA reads TGTGCCAGAAGCTTGAGGCAGGGGGGGTCGGATGGCTACACCTTC.

CDR3 amino acids: CASSMYSGANVLTF. The CDR3 DNA is TGTGCCAGCAGCATGTACTCTGGGGCCAACGTCCTGACTTTC. This chain uses TRBV5-8 with TRBJ2-6, with D unresolved. The CDR3 sequence is 14 residues long. V was pared by 4 bases and J by 0 bases, with 5 bases between. In germline, CDR1 is SGHTS, CDR2 YDEGEE.

This CDR3 is CASSEGHYEQYF. CDR3 nucleotides: TGTGCCAGCAGTGAAGGACACTACGAGCAGTACTTC. This chain uses TRBV2 with TRBJ2-7, with D unclear. Germline CDR1 is SNHLY and CDR2 is FYNNEI. Trimming pared 1 base from V and 3 bases from J, leaving 4 bases between. This CDR3 has 12 amino acids.

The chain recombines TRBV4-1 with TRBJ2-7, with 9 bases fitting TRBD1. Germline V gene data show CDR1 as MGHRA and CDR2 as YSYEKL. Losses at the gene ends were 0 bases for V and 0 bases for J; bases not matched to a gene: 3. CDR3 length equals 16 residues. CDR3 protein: CASSQERDRDSYEQYF. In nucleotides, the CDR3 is TGCGCCAGCAGCCAAGAAAGGGACAGGGACTCCTACGAGCAGTACTTC.

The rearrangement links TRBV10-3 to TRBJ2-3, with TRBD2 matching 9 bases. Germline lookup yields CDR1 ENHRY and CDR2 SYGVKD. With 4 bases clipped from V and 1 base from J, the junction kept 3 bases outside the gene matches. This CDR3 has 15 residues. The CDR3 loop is CAISARTSGTDTQYF. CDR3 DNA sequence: TGTGCCATCAGTGCCCGGACTAGCGGCACAGATACGCAGTATTTT.

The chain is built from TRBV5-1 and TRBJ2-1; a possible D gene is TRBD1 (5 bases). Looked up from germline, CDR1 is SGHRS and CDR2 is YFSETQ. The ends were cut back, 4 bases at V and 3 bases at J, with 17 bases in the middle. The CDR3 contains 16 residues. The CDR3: CASSPTASTVYNEQFF. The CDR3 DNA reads TGCGCCAGCAGCCCGACAGCATCTACTGTCTACAATGAGCAGTTCTTC.

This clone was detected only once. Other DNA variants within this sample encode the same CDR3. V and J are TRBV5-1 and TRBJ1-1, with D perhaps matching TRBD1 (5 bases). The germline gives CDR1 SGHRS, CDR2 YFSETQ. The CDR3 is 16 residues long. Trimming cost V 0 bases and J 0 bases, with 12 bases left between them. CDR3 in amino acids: CASSLGRGPMNTEAFF. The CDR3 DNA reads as TGCGCCAGCAGCTTGGGTCGGGGACCCATGAACACTGAAGCTTTCTTT.

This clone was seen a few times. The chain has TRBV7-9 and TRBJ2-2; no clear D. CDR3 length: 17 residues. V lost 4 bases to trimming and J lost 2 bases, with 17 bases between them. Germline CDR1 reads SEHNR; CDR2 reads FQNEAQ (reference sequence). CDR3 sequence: CASSYENAVSNTGELFF. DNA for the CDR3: TGTGCCAGCAGCTACGAAAATGCGGTTTCCAACACCGGGGAGCTGTTTTTT.

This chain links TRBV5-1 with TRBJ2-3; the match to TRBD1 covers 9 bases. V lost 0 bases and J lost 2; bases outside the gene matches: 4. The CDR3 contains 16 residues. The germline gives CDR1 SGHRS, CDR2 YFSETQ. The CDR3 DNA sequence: TGCGCCAGCAGCTTGGTCGGGACAGGGAACACAGATACGCAGTATTTT. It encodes CASSLVGTGNTDTQYF.

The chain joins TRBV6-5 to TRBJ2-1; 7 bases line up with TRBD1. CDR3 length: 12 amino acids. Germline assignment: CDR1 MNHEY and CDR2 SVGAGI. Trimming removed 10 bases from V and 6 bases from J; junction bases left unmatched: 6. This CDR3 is CATSTGTNEQFF. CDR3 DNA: TGTGCCACCTCGACAGGGACCAATGAGCAGTTCTTC.

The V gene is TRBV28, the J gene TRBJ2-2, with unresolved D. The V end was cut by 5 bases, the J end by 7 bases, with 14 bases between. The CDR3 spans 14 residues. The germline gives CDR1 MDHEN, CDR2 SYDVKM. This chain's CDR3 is CASSLQGRVGELFF. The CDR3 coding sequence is TGTGCCAGCAGTCTTCAAGGGCGCGTCGGGGAGCTGTTTTTT.

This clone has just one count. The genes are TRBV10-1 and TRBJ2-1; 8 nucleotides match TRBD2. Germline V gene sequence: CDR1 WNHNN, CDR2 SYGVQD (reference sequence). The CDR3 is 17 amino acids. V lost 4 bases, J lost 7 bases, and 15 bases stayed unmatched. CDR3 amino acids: CASSGPKDSGIYNEQFF. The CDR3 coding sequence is TGCGCCAGCAGTGGCCCCAAGGATAGCGGGATTTATAATGAGCAGTTCTTC.

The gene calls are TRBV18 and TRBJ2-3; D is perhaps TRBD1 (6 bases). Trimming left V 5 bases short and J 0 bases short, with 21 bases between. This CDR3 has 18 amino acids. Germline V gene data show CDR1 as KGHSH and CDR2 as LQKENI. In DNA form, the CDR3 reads TGTGCCAGCTCATCGTCCACAGACATACAGGGTAGCACAGATACGCAGTATTTT. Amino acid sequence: CASSSSTDIQGSTDTQYF.

The CDR3 nucleotides read TGTGCCAGCAGCCAAGAAGCGGTAAGGACAATGACCGGGGAGCTGTTTTTT. Translating it yields CASSQEAVRTMTGELFF. J is TRBJ2-2 and V is TRBV4-2; either TRBD1 or TRBD2 may supply D (5 bases each). CDR3 length equals 17 residues. The germline V gene has CDR1 LGHNA and CDR2 YNFKEQ. V was clipped by 0 bases and J by 5 bases, with 16 bases between them.

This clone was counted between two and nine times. Here the CDR3 DNA reads TGCAGCGTTCGGGGCACAGAGGGCACTGAAGCTTTCTTT. Protein product: CSVRGTEGTEAFF. The chain carries TRBV29-1 and TRBJ1-1, with D maybe TRBD1 (5 bases). Trimming pared 5 bases from V and 4 bases from J, leaving 14 bases between. The CDR3 contains 13 residues. Germline V gene sequence: CDR1 SQVTM, CDR2 ANQGSEA.

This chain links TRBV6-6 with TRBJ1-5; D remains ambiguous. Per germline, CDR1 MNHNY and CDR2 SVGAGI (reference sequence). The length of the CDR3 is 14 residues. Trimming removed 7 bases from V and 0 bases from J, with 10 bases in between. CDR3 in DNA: TGTGCCAGCATCGGAGACCCTAGCAATCAGCCCCAGCATTTT. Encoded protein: CASIGDPSNQPQHF.